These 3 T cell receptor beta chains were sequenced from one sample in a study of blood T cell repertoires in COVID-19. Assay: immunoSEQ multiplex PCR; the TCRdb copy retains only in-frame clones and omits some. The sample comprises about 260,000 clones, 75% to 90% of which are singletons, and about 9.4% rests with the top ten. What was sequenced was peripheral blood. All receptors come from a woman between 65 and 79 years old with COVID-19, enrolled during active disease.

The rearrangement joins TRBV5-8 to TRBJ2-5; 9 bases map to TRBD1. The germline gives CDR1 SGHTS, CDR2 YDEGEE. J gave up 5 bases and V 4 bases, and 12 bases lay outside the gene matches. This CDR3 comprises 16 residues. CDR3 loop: CASSVGTGRSGETQYF. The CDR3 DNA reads TGTGCCAGCAGCGTCGGGACAGGGAGGAGTGGCGAGACCCAGTACTTC. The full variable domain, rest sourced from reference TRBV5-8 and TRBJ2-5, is EAGVTQSPTHLIKTRGQQATLRCSPISGHTSVYWYQQALGLGLQFLLWYDEGEERNRGNFPPRFSGRQFPNYSSELNVNALELEDSALYLCASSVGTGRSGETQYFGPGTRLLVL.

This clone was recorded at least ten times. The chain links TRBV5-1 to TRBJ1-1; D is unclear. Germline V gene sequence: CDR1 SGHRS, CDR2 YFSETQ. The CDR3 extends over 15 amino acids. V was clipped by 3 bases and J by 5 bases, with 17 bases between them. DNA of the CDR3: TGCGCCAGCAGCTCCGGAGGGAGGCAGTGGACTGAAGCTTTCTTT. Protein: CASSSGGRQWTEAFF.

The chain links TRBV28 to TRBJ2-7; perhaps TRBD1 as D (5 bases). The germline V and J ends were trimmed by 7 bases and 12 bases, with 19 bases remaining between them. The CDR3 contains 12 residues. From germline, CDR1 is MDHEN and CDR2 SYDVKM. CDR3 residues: CASTSRLGHWYF. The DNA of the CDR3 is TGTGCCAGCACCTCACGGCTGGGGCACTGGTACTTC.